This T cell receptor (beta chain) comes out of a study of blood T cell repertoires in COVID-19. Background on the study: Specimens from acute and convalescent COVID-19 originated in the United States, Italy and Spain.

In the original workflow: It was from reference gene primer amplification that nucleated cell counts were estimated. This table comes from immunoSEQ multiplex PCR, and its TCRdb copy is limited to in-frame clones, with some not included. Clone size and V and J calls were adopted from that table, with D and trimming inferred from the DNA. In the table there are around 200,000 clones, over 80% of which are singletons. V gave up 6 bases and J gave up 0 bases, with 22 bases separating them. In germline, CDR1 is SGHNT, CDR2 YYREEE (reference sequence). The CDR3 length is 18 residues. The clonotype comes from a man aged 30-40 years who had recovered from COVID-19. The J gene is TRBJ2-1, the V gene TRBV5-4; tentatively, D is TRBD2 (6 bases). Sequencing was performed on PBMCs or T cells enriched from blood (not recorded which). The CDR3 nucleotides are TGTGCCAGCATCCGGAGAGGGATAGCGGAATACTCCTACAATGAGCAGTTCTTC. Its protein is CASIRRGIAEYSYNEQFF.